This TCR beta chain was obtained from a study of blood T cell repertoires in COVID-19. The CDR3 sequence is 14 residues long. The germline V gene has CDR1 SGHAT and CDR2 FQNNGV. V lost 3 bases and J lost 4; bases outside the gene matches: 5. A single count supports this clone. In the original analysis: Quantification of nucleated cells was approximated via reference gene primer amplification. The protocol was immunoSEQ multiplex PCR, while the TCRdb copy is restricted to in-frame clones and leaves out a portion. V and J calls and clone size are those listed in that table; D and trimming were worked out from the DNA. The data hold 150,000 to 200,000 clones, with less than 90% observed a single time.

The TCR originated in a human donor with acute COVID-19. The donor label of this sample is uncertain. The V gene is TRBV11-2, the J gene TRBJ2-5; 7 bases match TRBD2. Sequencing was performed on PBMCs or T cells enriched from blood (not recorded which). The CDR3 DNA reads TGTGCCAGCAGCTTGCGGGGGTCGGCAGAGACCCAGTACTTC. As protein: CASSLRGSAETQYF.